This TCR beta chain was profiled in a study of technical replicates of blood from several donors. The germline V gene has CDR1 SGHVS and CDR2 FNYEAQ. There are 15 residues in the CDR3. Trimming removed 5 bases from V and 3 bases from J, with 17 bases in between. The method was immunoSEQ multiplex PCR; TCRdb's version includes in-frame clones alone and lacks a portion of them. The sample includes 84,000 or so clones, around 94% of them seen just once. The gene calls are TRBV7-6 and TRBJ2-7; D might be TRBD2 (7 bases). The sample comprised T cells isolated from PBMCs. The TCR sequence derives from a human donor in good health. CDR3 bases: TGTGCCAGCAGCCCACTAGCGCAGGGGATCTACGAGCAGTACTTC. As protein: CASSPLAQGIYEQYF. The full variable domain, completed using reference TRBV7-6 and TRBJ2-7, is GAGVSQSPRYKVTKRGQDVALRCDPISGHVSLYWYRQALGQGPEFLTYFNYEAQQDKSGLPNDRFSAERPEGSISTLTIQRTEQRDSAMYRCASSPLAQGIYEQYFGPGTRLTVT.